Sequencing of this T cell receptor beta chain was carried out in a study of PD-1 blockade in classical Hodgkin lymphoma. General study findings and limits: Healthy donors were reported to have higher baseline TCR diversity than newly diagnosed patients.

This CDR3 region has 13 residues. Germline V gives CDR1 SEHNR, CDR2 FQNEAQ (reference sequence). Trimming took off 1 base at V and 4 bases at J, with 8 bases between the two ends. Comment on this clone: Antigen unknown.

Assay: immunoSEQ multiplex PCR; the TCRdb copy retains only in-frame clones and omits some. Counted here are more than 90,000 clones, approximately 90% occurring once; the ten biggest clones make up around 7%. Relapse was seen in all patients after autologous stem cell transplantation, and brentuximab vedotin exposure was variable. Sequenced material: peripheral blood mononuclear cells (PBMCs), taken before the second cycle of nivolumab. The rearrangement links TRBV7-9 to TRBJ2-7; perhaps TRBD2 as D (6 bases). This clonotype was obtained from a human donor with classical Hodgkin lymphoma. In nucleotides, the CDR3 is TGTGCCAGCAGCTTAGGTGGAGGGTACGAGCAGTACTTC. Translation gives CASSLGGGYEQYF.